This TCR beta chain appears in the sequencing data of a study of T-cell memory formation after mild COVID-19. In TCRdb, the 5' RACE reads were re-called with MiXCR into one record per CDR3 protein. The sample includes 360,000 or so distinct CDR3 sequences, around 27% of them seen just once. V shed 8 bases, J shed 6 bases, and the junction held 9 bases outside the gene matches. CDR3 length: 14 amino acids. Germline CDR1 and CDR2: MNHEY and SVGEGT. This clonotype was observed a handful of times. The receptor's source is an adult woman who had mild COVID-19 (a few samples of this study predate the infection). Cell type and time point are not known. The rearrangement links TRBV6-2 or TRBV6-3 to TRBJ2-7, with 11 bases aligning to TRBD2. Sequencing used PBMCs or a T cell subset sorted from them (not recorded which). The CDR3 spells CASGISGRAGEQYF. CDR3 sequence (DNA): TGTGCCAGCGGAATTAGCGGGAGGGCGGGCGAGCAGTACTTC.